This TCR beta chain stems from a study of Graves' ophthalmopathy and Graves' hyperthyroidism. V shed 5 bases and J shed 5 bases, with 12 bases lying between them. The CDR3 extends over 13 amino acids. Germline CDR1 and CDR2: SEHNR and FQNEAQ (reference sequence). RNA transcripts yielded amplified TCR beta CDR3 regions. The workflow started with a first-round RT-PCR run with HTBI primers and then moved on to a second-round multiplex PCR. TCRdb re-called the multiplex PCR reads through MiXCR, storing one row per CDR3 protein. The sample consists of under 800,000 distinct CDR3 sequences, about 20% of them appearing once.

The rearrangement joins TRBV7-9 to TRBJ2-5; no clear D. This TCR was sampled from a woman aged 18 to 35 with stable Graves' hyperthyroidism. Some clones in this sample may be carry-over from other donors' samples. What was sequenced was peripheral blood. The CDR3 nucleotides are TGTGCCAGCAGCCCAACTTTCAGCGAGACCCAGTACTTC. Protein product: CASSPTFSETQYF.